These 2 T cell receptor beta chains originate from one sample sequenced in a study of blood T cell repertoires in COVID-19 (dated by TCRdb to 2019 to 2021). Receptor amplification or capture employed the immunoSEQ multiplex PCR assay. TCRdb mirrors the immuneACCESS table, restricted to in-frame sequences. Some clones are absent from its copies; in checked studies, under half trace to an unresolved V gene, and the reason for the others is unknown. The sample table contains a few hundred thousand clones; only one count was recorded for 70% to 90% of them. The ten largest clones take up approximately 1.9% of the sample. The specimen sequenced was PBMCs or T cells enriched from blood (not recorded which). The receptor set was obtained from a woman in her fifties or sixties who had recovered from COVID-19.

V usage is TRBV28 and J usage is TRBJ1-5, with 10 nucleotides matching TRBD1. The CDR3 is 18 residues long. Germline lookup yields CDR1 MDHEN and CDR2 SYDVKM. The V gene end was trimmed by 4 bases and the J gene end by 1 base; junction bases not matched to a gene: 10. For the CDR3, the DNA is TGTGCCAGCAGTTCCTATTGGGGGACAGGGGTGAGCAATCAGCCCCAGCATTTT. Translation gives CASSSYWGTGVSNQPQHF.

Concerning this clone: The same CDR3 can be traced to other DNA sequences in this sample. V gene TRBV27 combines with J gene TRBJ1-2, with 8 bases identical to TRBD1. This CDR3 is built from 13 residues. V lost 2 bases, J lost 4 bases, and 0 bases stayed unmatched. Germline CDR1 MNHEY, CDR2 SMNVEV (reference sequence). DNA of the CDR3: TGTGCCAGCAGTTTAGACAGGGGCTATGGCTACACCTTC. Its protein is CASSLDRGYGYTF.